Below, 22 T cell receptor beta chains from the same sample are listed, as sequenced in a study of blood T cell repertoires in COVID-19. Libraries were prepared by immunoSEQ multiplex PCR; TCRdb keeps only in-frame clonotypes and omits some of them. This sample has some 140,000 clones; around 80% occur once, and the top ten carry less than 14%. The sample comprised peripheral blood. The receptors originated from a human donor in a cohort sampled during active COVID-19.

V and J are TRBV30 and TRBJ2-1, with 7 bases fitting TRBD2. V was clipped by 1 base and J by 4 bases; unmatched bases: 4. The CDR3 length is 14 residues. Germline CDR1 and CDR2: GTSNPN and SVGIG (reference sequence). CDR3 nucleotides: TGTGCCTGGAGTGGTATTAGCGGGTACAATGAGCAGTTCTTC. Translated, it gives CAWSGISGYNEQFF.

Many counts were recorded for this clone. J is TRBJ1-1 and V is TRBV18; D is possibly TRBD1 (5 bases). Germline V gene data show CDR1 as KGHSH and CDR2 as LQKENI. Trimming removed 4 bases from V and 11 bases from J, with 17 bases in between. The CDR3 runs 13 residues. The CDR3 nucleotides are TGTGCCAGCTCACAGGGGTCGGCGAACGGGGCTTTCTTT. Translating it yields CASSQGSANGAFF. The whole variable domain, remainder taken from reference TRBV18 and TRBJ1-1, is NAGVMQNPRHLVRRRGQEARLRCSPMKGHSHVYWYRQLPEEGLKFMVYLQKENIIDESGMPKERFSAEFPKEGPSILRIQQVVRGDSAAYFCASSQGSANGAFFGQGTRLTVV.

The CDR3 protein is CASSSPRTSGGAYNEQFF. Written as DNA, the CDR3 is TGTGCCAGCAGTTCCCCCAGGACTAGCGGGGGGGCCTACAATGAGCAGTTCTTC. The rearrangement uses TRBV27 and TRBJ2-1; 15 bases align to TRBD2. CDR3 length: 18 residues. The germline gives CDR1 MNHEY, CDR2 SMNVEV (reference sequence). J lost 2 bases, V lost 4 bases, and 6 bases had no gene match.

V gene TRBV11-2 combines with J gene TRBJ1-1; D may be TRBD1 (5 bases). The length of the CDR3 is 13 residues. Germline CDR1 is SGHAT and CDR2 is FQNNGV. V lost 4 bases, J lost 6 bases, and 12 bases lay in between. The CDR3 sequence: CASSSLGGAEAFF. In DNA, the CDR3 is TGTGCCAGCAGCTCCTTGGGGGGGGCTGAAGCTTTCTTT.

J is TRBJ2-1 and V is TRBV5-8; weak D call: TRBD2 (5 bases). CDR3 length: 15 amino acids. The germline CDR1 and CDR2 sequences are SGHTS and YDEGEE. V was cut by 1 base and J by 10 bases, with 18 bases left in between. The CDR3 sequence: CASSLSRGQTREQFF. The CDR3 nucleotides are TGTGCCAGCAGCTTGAGTCGGGGTCAGACAAGGGAGCAGTTCTTC.

The chain couples TRBV12-3 or TRBV12-4 to TRBJ2-3; tentatively, D is TRBD1 (6 bases). The CDR3 runs 13 residues. V lost 2 bases to trimming and J lost 7 bases, with 10 bases between them. The CDR3 reads CASSLTQGNTQYF. The CDR3 DNA sequence: TGTGCCAGCAGTTTAACCCAGGGGAATACGCAGTATTTT.

This clone was seen just once. The chain combines TRBV5-6 with TRBJ2-7; the match to TRBD1 covers 7 bases. Germline loops: CDR1 SGHDT, CDR2 YYEEEE. This CDR3 is built from 14 residues. Trimming removed 4 bases from V and 3 bases from J; junction bases left unmatched: 7. The CDR3 loop reads CASSEAGTDYEQYF. The CDR3 bases are TGTGCCAGCAGCGAGGCCGGGACAGACTACGAGCAGTACTTC.

The chain couples TRBV5-5 to TRBJ2-2; 9 nucleotides agree with TRBD2. V shed 6 bases and J 7 bases; nucleotides not matched to a gene: 13. The CDR3 consists of 16 residues. The germline gives CDR1 SGHKS, CDR2 YYEKEE (reference sequence). CDR3 sequence reads: CASNFPAGGRGGELFF. The CDR3 DNA is TGTGCCAGCAACTTTCCCGCGGGGGGGCGTGGCGGGGAGCTGTTTTTT.

This chain links TRBV9 with TRBJ1-1, with no clear D. Germline assignment: CDR1 SGDLS and CDR2 YYNGEE. The CDR3 contains 15 residues. Between the trimmed V and J ends, which lost 0 bases and 1 base, there was a span of 10 bases. CDR3: CASSVARGSNTEAFF. CDR3 nucleotides: TGTGCCAGCAGCGTAGCTCGGGGATCGAACACTGAAGCTTTCTTT. The full variable domain, rest sourced from reference TRBV9 and TRBJ1-1, is DSGVTQTPKHLITATGQRVTLRCSPRSGDLSVYWYQQSLDQGLQFLIQYYNGEERAKGNILERFSAQQFPDLHSELNLSSLELGDSALYFCASSVARGSNTEAFFGQGTRLTVV.

CDR3 residues: CASGGQSTEAFF. DNA for the CDR3: TGTGCCAGCGGGGGACAGAGCACTGAAGCTTTCTTT. The chain employs TRBV2 and TRBJ1-1; 7 bases align to TRBD1. Germline CDR1 reads SNHLY; CDR2 reads FYNNEI. CDR3 length: 12 residues. V dropped 8 bases and J dropped 4; count of bases not matched to a gene: 4.

The V and J genes are TRBV7-9 and TRBJ1-3, with 8 nucleotides matching TRBD1. The ends lost 4 bases at V and 9 bases at J; junction bases unmatched: 5. Germline CDR1 reads SEHNR; CDR2 reads FQNEAQ (reference sequence). There are 13 residues in the CDR3. CDR3 in amino acids: CASSWTGLATIYF. CDR3 coding DNA: TGTGCCAGCAGCTGGACAGGGTTGGCCACCATATATTTT.

The chain recombines TRBV2 with TRBJ2-7; TRBD1 agrees at 9 bases. This CDR3 comprises 14 residues. V gave up 6 bases and J gave up 2 bases; unmatched junction bases: 5. From germline, CDR1 is SNHLY and CDR2 FYNNEI. The CDR3 loop reads CASSPGTGTYEQYF. The CDR3 DNA reads TGTGCCAGCAGCCCCGGGACAGGGACCTACGAGCAGTACTTC.

The table lists this clone with many counts. The J gene is TRBJ2-1, the V gene TRBV5-5; 12 bases align to TRBD2. The CDR3 has 17 amino acids. The germline V gene has CDR1 SGHKS and CDR2 YYEKEE (reference sequence). After removal of 0 bases from V and 4 bases from J, the junction contained 5 bases not matched to a gene. CDR3 DNA sequence: TGTGCCAGCAGCTTGGCTCTAGCGGGGGGGCTTTACAATGAGCAGTTCTTC. It is translated as CASSLALAGGLYNEQFF.

In its sample, this clone was seen a few times. V usage is TRBV4-1 and J usage is TRBJ2-1; 10 bases are shared with TRBD1. With 4 bases clipped from V and 4 bases from J, the junction kept 10 bases outside the gene matches. Germline V gene data show CDR1 as MGHRA and CDR2 as YSYEKL. The CDR3 is made up of 17 amino acids. CDR3 DNA: TGCGCCAGCAGCCCAATCGGACAGGGGGGTACATACAATGAGCAGTTCTTC. The encoded protein is CASSPIGQGGTYNEQFF.

This clone has a handful of counts. This sequence joins TRBV2 and TRBJ1-1; 9 bases line up with TRBD1. The CDR3 is made up of 13 amino acids. After removal of 4 bases from V and 4 bases from J, the junction contained 1 base not matched to a gene. Germline V lookup: CDR1 SNHLY, CDR2 FYNNEI. CDR3 region: CASSADRGTEAFF. Written as DNA, the CDR3 is TGTGCCAGCAGTGCGGACAGGGGCACTGAAGCTTTCTTT.

The J gene is TRBJ2-2, the V gene TRBV5-4; D remains ambiguous. Trimming took 3 bases from V and 3 from J, leaving 3 bases between them. Looked up from germline, CDR1 is SGHNT and CDR2 is YYREEE (reference sequence). The CDR3 has 12 amino acids. This CDR3 is CASSSYTGELFF. DNA of the CDR3: TGTGCCAGCAGCTCATACACCGGGGAGCTGTTTTTT.

The chain carries TRBV7-6 and TRBJ2-2, with 8 bases fitting TRBD1. This CDR3 is 15 amino acids long. Trimming took 5 bases from V and 1 from J; bases not matched to a gene: 3. Per germline, CDR1 SGHVS and CDR2 FNYEAQ. CDR3 protein: CASSIGTGNTGELFF. CDR3 DNA: TGTGCCAGCAGCATCGGGACAGGGAACACCGGGGAGCTGTTTTTT.

J is TRBJ1-2 and V is TRBV3-1 (or the pseudogene TRBV3-2); maybe TRBD1 (5 bases). Germline V gene data show CDR1 as LGHDT and CDR2 as YNNKEL (reference sequence). The V end was cut by 7 bases, the J end by 0 bases, with 12 bases between. The CDR3 is 14 residues long. The CDR3 DNA sequence: TGTGCCAGCACCTTAAAAGGGGCTAACTATGGCTACACCTTC. The encoded protein is CASTLKGANYGYTF.

This chain joins TRBV10-2 and TRBJ2-7; D gene uncertain. CDR1 WSHSY and CDR2 SAAADI come from the germline V gene. This CDR3 spans 11 amino acids. V was clipped by 7 bases and J by 3 bases, with 7 bases between them. CDR3 DNA: TGCGCCAGCACTAACTACTACGAGCAGTACTTC. It codes for CASTNYYEQYF.

V gene TRBV5-8 combines with J gene TRBJ1-6; unclear D gene. The CDR3 runs 16 residues. Germline-derived CDR1 and CDR2 are SGHTS and YDEGEE. V was shortened by 1 base and J by 4 bases, with 12 bases between the two germline ends. The DNA for the CDR3 is TGTGCCAGCAGCTTGTGGGAGACCGGGTATAATTCACCCCTCCACTTT. This sequence encodes CASSLWETGYNSPLHF.

V is TRBV5-1 and J is TRBJ2-7, with 12 bases matching TRBD1. The CDR3 loop spans 15 amino acids. Germline loops: CDR1 SGHRS, CDR2 YFSETQ. The junction had 5 bases not matched to a gene; V was cut back by 4 bases and J by 3 bases. The CDR3 reads CASSLRDRGLYEQYF. The CDR3 bases are TGCGCCAGCAGCCTCCGGGACAGGGGGCTCTACGAGCAGTACTTC.

V and J are TRBV6-5 and TRBJ2-7, with D possibly matching TRBD2 (5 bases). With 2 bases removed from V and 7 bases from J, the gap between germline ends came to 9 bases. The CDR3 has 12 residues. CDR1 MNHEY and CDR2 SVGAGI come from the germline V gene. The CDR3 region has the DNA TGTGCCAGCAGTTACCCCTCGGGGGAGCAGTACTTC. Encoded protein: CASSYPSGEQYF.